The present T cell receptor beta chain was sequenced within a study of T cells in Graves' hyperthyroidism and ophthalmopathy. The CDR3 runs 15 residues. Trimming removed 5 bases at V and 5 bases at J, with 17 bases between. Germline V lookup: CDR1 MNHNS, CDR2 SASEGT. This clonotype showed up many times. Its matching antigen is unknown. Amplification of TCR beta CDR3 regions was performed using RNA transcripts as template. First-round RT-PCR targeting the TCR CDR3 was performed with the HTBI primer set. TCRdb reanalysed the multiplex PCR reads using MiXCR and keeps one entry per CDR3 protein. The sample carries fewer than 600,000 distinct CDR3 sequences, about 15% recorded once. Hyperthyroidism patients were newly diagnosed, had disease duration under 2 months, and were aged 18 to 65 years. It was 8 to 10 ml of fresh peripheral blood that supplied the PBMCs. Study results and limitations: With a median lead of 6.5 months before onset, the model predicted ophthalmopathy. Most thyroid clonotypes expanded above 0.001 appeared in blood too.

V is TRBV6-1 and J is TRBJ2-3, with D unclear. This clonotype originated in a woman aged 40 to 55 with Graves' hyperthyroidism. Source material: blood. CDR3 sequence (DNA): TGTGCCAGCAGTAACTACGGAACCCTCGGAGATACGCAGTATTTT. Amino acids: CASSNYGTLGDTQYF.